This T cell receptor beta chain was sequenced in a study of T cell responses to AZD1222 COVID-19 vaccine. Repertoires were generated with immunoSEQ multiplex PCR, while TCRdb's copy carries only in-frame clones and drops some. Of approximately 160,000 clones in the sample, about 90% were seen once. General study results and limits: Reports say nearly half of spike-specific TCRs go after unmutated variant regions. The breadth and depth of Spike-specific TCRs increased once two AZD1222 doses had been given. Repertoire sampling occurred only after the peak T cell response.

Note on this clone: Antigen specificity is unknown.

The sample in question was peripheral blood, obtained on day 0 of AZD1222 vaccination. This receptor was obtained from an adult in good health.

The CDR3 DNA reads as TGTGCCAGCAGTGCCCTGGGGGTAGCGGTCAGCACAGATACGCAGTATTTT. Translation: CASSALGVAVSTDTQYF. The chain couples TRBV6-1 to TRBJ2-3; the D gene is possibly TRBD2 (6 bases). The CDR3 is 17 residues long. Looked up from germline, CDR1 is MNHNS and CDR2 is SASEGT. V dropped 4 bases and J dropped 0 bases, with 17 bases sitting between them.